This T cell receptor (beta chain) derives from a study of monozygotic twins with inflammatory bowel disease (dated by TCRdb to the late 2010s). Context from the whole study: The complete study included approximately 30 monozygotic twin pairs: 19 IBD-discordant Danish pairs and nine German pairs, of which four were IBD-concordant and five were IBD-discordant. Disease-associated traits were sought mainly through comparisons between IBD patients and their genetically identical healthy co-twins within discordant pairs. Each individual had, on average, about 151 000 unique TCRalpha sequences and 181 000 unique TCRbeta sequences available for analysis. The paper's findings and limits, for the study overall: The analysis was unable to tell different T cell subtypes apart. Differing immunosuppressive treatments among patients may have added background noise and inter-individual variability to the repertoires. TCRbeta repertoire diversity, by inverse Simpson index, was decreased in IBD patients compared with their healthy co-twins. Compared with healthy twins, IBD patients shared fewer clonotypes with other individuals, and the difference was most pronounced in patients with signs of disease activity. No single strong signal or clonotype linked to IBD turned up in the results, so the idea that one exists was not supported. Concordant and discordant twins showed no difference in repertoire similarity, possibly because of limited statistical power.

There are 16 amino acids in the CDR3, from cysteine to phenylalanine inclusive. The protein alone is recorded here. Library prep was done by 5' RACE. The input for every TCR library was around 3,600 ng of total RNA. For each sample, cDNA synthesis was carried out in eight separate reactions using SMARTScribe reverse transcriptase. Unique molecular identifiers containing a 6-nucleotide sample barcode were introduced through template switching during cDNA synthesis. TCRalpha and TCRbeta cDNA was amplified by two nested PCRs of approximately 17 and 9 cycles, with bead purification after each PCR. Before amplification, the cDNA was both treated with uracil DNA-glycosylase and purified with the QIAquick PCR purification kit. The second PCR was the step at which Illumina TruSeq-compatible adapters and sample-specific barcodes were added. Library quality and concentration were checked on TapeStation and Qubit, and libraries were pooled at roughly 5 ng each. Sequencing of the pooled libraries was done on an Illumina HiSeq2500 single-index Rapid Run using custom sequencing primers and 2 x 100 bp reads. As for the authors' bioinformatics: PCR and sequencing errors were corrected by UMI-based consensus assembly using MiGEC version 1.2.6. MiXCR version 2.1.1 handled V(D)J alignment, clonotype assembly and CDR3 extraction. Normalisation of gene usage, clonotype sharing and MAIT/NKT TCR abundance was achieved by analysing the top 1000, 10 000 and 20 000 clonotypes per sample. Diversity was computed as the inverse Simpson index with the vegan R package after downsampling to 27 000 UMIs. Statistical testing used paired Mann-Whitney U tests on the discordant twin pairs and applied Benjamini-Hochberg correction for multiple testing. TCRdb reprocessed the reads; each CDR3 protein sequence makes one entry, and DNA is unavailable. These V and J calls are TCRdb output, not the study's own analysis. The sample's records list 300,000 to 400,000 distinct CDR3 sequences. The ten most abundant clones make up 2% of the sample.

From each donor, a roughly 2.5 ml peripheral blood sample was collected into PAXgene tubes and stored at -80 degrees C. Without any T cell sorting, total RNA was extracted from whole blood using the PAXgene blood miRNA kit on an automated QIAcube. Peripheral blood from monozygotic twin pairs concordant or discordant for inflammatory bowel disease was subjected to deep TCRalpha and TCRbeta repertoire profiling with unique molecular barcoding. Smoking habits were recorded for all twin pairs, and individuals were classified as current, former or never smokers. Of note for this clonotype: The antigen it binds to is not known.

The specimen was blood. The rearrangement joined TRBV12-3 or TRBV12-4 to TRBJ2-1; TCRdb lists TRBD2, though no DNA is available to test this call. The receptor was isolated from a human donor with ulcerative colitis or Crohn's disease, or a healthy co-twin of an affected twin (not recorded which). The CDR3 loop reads CASSLLGLALMDEQFF.